This TCR beta chain appears in the sequencing data of a study of Graves' ophthalmopathy and Graves' hyperthyroidism. With 4 bases clipped from V and 7 bases from J, the junction kept 4 bases outside the gene matches. Germline values: CDR1 MNHNS, CDR2 SASEGT. The CDR3 has 13 amino acids. This clonotype occurred many times. RNA served as the template for amplifying TCR beta CDR3 regions. HTBI primers were used in a first-round RT-PCR, which preceded a second-round multiplex PCR. TCRdb fed the multiplex PCR reads into MiXCR, producing one record per CDR3 protein. The table shows about 370,000 distinct CDR3 sequences, with about a sixth occurring only once.

The rearrangement uses TRBV6-1 and TRBJ2-5; 9 positions match TRBD1. The TCR originated in an adult woman with stable Graves' hyperthyroidism. Specimen: peripheral blood. CDR3 sequence reads: CASSAGQGGTQYF. CDR3 DNA sequence: TGTGCCAGCAGTGCGGGACAGGGCGGGACCCAGTACTTC.